This record concerns one T cell receptor (beta chain) sequence. Its antigen is still unknown. No much larger clonotype is one base removed from it; base qualities were not supplied. Participants in the prospective study were enrolled through a virtual design, were aged roughly 18 to 100 years, and lived in approximately 25 United States geographic areas. In the prospective study, participants were assigned to cohorts based on the clinical history participants reported in a screening survey and a study questionnaire. In the prospective study, mobile phlebotomists collected whole blood, serum and a nasopharyngeal or oropharyngeal swab from each participant. Participants in the prospective study had the option to provide additional blood draws and questionnaires over an approximately 2-month period. Blood samples from the prospective study were shipped frozen or at room temperature prior to DNA extraction.

Trimming takes 6 bases off V and 5 bases off J; junction bases not matched to a gene: 4. In the germline V gene, CDR1 corresponds to MDHEN and CDR2 to SYDVKM. From the cysteine up to the phenylalanine, the CDR3 has a length of 12 residues. The kept DNA is CDR3 alone, 36 bases in frame from the first base. The sample is drawn from a study of blood T cell repertoires in COVID-19 (dated by TCRdb to the early 2020s). Looking at the study overall: Recovered participants in ImmuneRACE Cohort 3 were defined as having two consecutive negative NP/OP PCR tests, clearance from a healthcare professional, or resolution of symptoms. The samples were drawn from the first 160 participants of the ongoing ImmuneRACE study and from 1,200 or so subjects provided by 6 global collaborators. The repertoires were made available in a free public database intended to serve as a resource for research on the immune response to SARS-CoV-2. The collaborator samples originated in the United States, Italy and Spain and spanned the acute and convalescent phases of COVID-19. HLA class I and class II types, where available, came from metadata supplied by the sample provider rather than from assay-based typing. Deeply sampled blood TCRbeta repertoires from subjects exposed to, actively infected with, or recovered from COVID-19 were included in the dataset. The prospective study material was composed of cDNA or gDNA derived from T cells, B-cell-depleted T cells, or PBMCs. Sample metadata almost always included a de-identified subject ID, COVID-19 status, age in years and sex. Overall study outcomes, separate from this receptor: The amount of clinical and demographic metadata varied by source and participant and was provided uncurated.

The immunoSEQ Assay, a bias-controlled multiplex PCR, was used to amplify TCRbeta CDR3 regions from genomic DNA. In the authors' own workflow: Within the assay, amplification of reference gene primers was used to estimate how many nucleated cells each sample contained. To quantify the absolute abundance of each unique TCRbeta CDR3 rearrangement, sequence reads were collapsed and filtered. For each sample, productive Simpson clonality was calculated as the square root of Simpson's diversity index across productive rearrangements. The immuneACCESS repertoire file appears here via TCRdb, limited to in-frame rearrangements. These files lack a portion of the clones; in checked studies, under half of the deficit traces to unresolved V genes, and the cause of the others is not known. V, J and clone size were drawn from that table, and D and trimming were deduced from the DNA. Within this sample are 200,000 or so clones, with about nine tenths of them counted one time only. Roughly 7.1% of the sample rests with the top ten.

The sequencing sample was made of PBMCs or T cells enriched from blood (not recorded which). The V and J genes are TRBV28 and TRBJ2-7, with 7 junctional bases fitting TRBD1. The receptor's source is a man under 40 in a cohort exposed to, infected with or recovered from COVID-19 (not recorded which). In nucleotides, the sequence is TGTGCCAGCAGACCTGGGACAGACGAGCAGTACTTC. It translates to CASRPGTDEQYF. With the portions outside the CDR3 filled from the reference TRBV28 and TRBJ2-7 genes, the complete variable region becomes DVKVTQSSRYLVKRTGEKVFLECVQDMDHENMFWYRQDPGLGLRLIYFSYDVKMKEKGDIPEGYSVSREKKERFSLILESASTNQTSMYLCASRPGTDEQYFGPGTRLTVT.